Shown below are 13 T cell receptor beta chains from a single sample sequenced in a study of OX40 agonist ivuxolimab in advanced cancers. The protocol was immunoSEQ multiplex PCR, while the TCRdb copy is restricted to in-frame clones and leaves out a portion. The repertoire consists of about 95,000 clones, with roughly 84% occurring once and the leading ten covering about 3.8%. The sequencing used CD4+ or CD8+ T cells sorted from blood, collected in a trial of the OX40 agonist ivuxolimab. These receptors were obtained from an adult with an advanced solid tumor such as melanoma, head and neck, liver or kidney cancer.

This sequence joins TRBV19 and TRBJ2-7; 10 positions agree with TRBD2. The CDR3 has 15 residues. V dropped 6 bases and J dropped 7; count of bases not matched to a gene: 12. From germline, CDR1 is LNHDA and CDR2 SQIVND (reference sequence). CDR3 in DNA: TGTGCCAGTAGCCTGGGCCTAGCGGGAGCCCGGGAGCAGTACTTC. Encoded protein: CASSLGLAGAREQYF. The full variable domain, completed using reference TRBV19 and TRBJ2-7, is DGGITQSPKYLFRKEGQNVTLSCEQNLNHDAMYWYRQDPGQGLRLIYYSQIVNDFQKGDIAEGYSVSREKKESFPLTVTSAQKNPTAFYLCASSLGLAGAREQYFGPGTRLTVT.

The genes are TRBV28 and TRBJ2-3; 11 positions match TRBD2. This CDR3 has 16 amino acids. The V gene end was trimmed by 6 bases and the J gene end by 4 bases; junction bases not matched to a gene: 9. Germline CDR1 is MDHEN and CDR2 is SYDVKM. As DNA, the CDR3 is TGTGCCAGCAGCCTCACGACTAGCGGGATCTCAGATACGCAGTATTTT. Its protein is CASSLTTSGISDTQYF. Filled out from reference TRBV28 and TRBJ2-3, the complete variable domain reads DVKVTQSSRYLVKRTGEKVFLECVQDMDHENMFWYRQDPGLGLRLIYFSYDVKMKEKGDIPEGYSVSREKKERFSLILESASTNQTSMYLCASSLTTSGISDTQYFGPGTRLTVL.

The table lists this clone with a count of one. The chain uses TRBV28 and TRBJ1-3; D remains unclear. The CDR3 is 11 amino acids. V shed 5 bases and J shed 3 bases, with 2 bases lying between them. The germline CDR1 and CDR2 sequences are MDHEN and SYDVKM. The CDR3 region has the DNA TGTGCCAGCAGTGTTGGAAACACCATATATTTT. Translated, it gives CASSVGNTIYF.

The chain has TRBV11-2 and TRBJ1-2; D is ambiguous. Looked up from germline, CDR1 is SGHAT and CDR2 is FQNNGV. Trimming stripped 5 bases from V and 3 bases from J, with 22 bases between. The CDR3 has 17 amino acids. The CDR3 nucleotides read TGTGCCAGCAGCCACCCCCCCGGCGGGGTGCCATACTATGGCTACACCTTC. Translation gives CASSHPPGGVPYYGYTF.

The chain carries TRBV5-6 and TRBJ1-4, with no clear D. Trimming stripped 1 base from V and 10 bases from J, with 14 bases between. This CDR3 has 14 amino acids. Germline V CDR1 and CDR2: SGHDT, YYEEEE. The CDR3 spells CASSLNDGLVKLFF. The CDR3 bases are TGTGCCAGCAGCTTGAATGACGGATTGGTAAAACTGTTTTTT.

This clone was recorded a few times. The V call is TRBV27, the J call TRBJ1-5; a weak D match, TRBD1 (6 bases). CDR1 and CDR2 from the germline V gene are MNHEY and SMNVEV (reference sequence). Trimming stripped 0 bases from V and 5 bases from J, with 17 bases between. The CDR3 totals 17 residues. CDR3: CASSLSFPGGEDQPQHF. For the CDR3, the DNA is TGTGCCAGCAGTTTATCGTTCCCTGGGGGCGAAGATCAGCCCCAGCATTTT.

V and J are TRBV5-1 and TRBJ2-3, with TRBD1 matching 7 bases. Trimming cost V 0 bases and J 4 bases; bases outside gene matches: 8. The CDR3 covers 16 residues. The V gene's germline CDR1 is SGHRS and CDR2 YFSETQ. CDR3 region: CASSLGGGDSADTQYF. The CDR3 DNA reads TGCGCCAGCAGCTTGGGAGGGGGCGACTCTGCAGATACGCAGTATTTT.

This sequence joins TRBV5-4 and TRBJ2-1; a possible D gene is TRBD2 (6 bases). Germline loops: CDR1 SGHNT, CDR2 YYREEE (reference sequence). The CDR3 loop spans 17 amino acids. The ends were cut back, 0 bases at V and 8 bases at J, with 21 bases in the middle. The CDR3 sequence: CASSLEVREDTTDEQFF. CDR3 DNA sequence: TGTGCCAGCAGCTTGGAGGTTAGGGAGGATACTACCGATGAGCAGTTCTTC. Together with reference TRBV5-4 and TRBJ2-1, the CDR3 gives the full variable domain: ETGVTQSPTHLIKTRGQQVTLRCSSQSGHNTVSWYQQALGQGPQFIFQYYREEENGRGNFPPRFSGLQFPNYSSELNVNALELDDSALYLCASSLEVREDTTDEQFFGPGTRLTVL.

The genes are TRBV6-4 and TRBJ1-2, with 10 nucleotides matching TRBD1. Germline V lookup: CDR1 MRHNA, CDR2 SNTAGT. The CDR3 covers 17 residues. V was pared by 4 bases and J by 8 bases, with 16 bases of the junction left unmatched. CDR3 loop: CASSGGGASTGGGGYTF. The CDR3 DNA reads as TGTGCCAGCAGTGGTGGCGGTGCCTCGACAGGGGGCGGGGGCTACACCTTC.

CDR3 coding DNA: TGCGCCAGCAGCTTGGCCCCAGGGGGCTATGGCTACACCTTC. Translation: CASSLAPGGYGYTF. This chain joins TRBV5-1 and TRBJ1-2; TRBD1 agrees at 7 bases. CDR1 SGHRS and CDR2 YFSETQ come from the germline V gene. Trimming cost V 0 bases and J 4 bases; bases outside gene matches: 3. The CDR3 is 14 amino acids.

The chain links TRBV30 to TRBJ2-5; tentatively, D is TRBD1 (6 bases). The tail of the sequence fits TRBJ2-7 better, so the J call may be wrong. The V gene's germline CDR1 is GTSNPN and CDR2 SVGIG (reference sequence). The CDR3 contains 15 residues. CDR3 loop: CAWSVSQGSSYEQYF. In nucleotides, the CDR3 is TGTGCCTGGAGTGTTTCACAGGGCTCTTCCTACGAGCAGTACTTC.

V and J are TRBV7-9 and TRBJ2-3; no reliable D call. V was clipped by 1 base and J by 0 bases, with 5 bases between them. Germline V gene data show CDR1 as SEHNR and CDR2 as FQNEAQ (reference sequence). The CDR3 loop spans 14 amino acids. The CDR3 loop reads CASSLEGSTDTQYF. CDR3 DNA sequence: TGTGCCAGCAGCTTAGAGGGAAGCACAGATACGCAGTATTTT.

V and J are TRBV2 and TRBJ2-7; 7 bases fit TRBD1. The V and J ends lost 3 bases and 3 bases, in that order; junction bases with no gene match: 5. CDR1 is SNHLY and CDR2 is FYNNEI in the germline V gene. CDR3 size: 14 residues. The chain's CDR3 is CASSEVRTGYEQYF. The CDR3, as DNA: TGTGCCAGCAGTGAGGTGAGGACAGGCTACGAGCAGTACTTC.